This T cell receptor (beta chain) came from a study of T cells after yellow fever vaccination. TCRdb ran MiXCR on the 5' RACE reads and lists one entry per CDR3 protein. This sample yields under 600,000 distinct CDR3 sequences, of which about 13% are seen a single time; over 12% belongs to the top ten. The CDR3 length is 11 residues. Germline V CDR1 and CDR2: LNHDA, SQIVND (reference sequence). Between the trimmed V and J ends, which lost 2 bases and 7 bases, there was a span of 3 bases. The genes are TRBV19 and TRBJ2-1; D remains unclear. The TCR comes from a man aged 25 to 40 who received the YFV17D yellow fever vaccine. This sample comprised PBMCs, obtained on the day of the yellow fever booster vaccination. The CDR3 DNA reads TGTGCCAGTAGTATAATAAATGAGCAGTTCTTC. This sequence encodes CASSIINEQFF.